The clone carrying this TCR beta chain occurred once. First-strand cDNA used TRAV- and TRBV-specific primers, covering alpha and beta chains. A constant-region primer paired with the V-primer adapter amplified TCRs over about 20 PCR cycles. The mRNA which had been isolated was amplified by in vitro transcription. Via MiXCR, TCRdb re-called the reads, giving one row per CDR3 protein. This table has tens of thousands of distinct CDR3 sequences, less than 25% appearing once. This entry belongs to a study of low-dose radiotherapy and immunotherapy resistance in tumors. Overall study: Doses of 0.5 Gy per fraction every 2 weeks, totaling 6.5 Gy, went to Cohort 1. A total of 13 Gy over 26 weeks was given to Cohort 2 as 1 Gy per fraction every two weeks. The regimen for patients comprised intravenous nivolumab 240 mg every two weeks plus intravenous ipilimumab 1 mg/kg every six weeks.

V shed 4 bases and J shed 5 bases, with 15 bases lying between them. Germline CDR1 SGHDT, CDR2 YYEEEE. The CDR3 length is 14 residues. Time point reported: after trial treatment. Treatment given: LDRT plus nivolumab, ipilimumab, low-dose cyclophosphamide and aspirin (RACIN trial). Specimen: PBMCs, collected after low-dose radiotherapy plus immunotherapy. The chain employs TRBV5-6 and TRBJ1-1; D uncertain. This clonotype originated in a female donor with ovarian cancer. CDR3 residues: CASSPYAACTEAFF. The CDR3, as DNA: TGTGCCAGCAGCCCCTATGCTGCATGTACTGAAGCTTTCTTT.